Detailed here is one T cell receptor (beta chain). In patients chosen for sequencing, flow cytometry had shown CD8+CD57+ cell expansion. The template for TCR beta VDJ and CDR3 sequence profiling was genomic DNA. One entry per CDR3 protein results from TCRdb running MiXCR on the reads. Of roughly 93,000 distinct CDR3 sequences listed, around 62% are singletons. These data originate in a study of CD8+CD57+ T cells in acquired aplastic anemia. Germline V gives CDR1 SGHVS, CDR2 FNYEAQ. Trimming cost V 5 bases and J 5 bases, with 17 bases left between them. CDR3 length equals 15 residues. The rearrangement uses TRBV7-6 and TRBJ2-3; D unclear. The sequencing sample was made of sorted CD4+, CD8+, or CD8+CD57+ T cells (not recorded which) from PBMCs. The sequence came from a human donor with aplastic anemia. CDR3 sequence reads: CASSTNNAPGDTQYF. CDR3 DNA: TGTGCCAGCAGCACTAACAATGCCCCCGGAGATACGCAGTATTTT.